This TCR beta chain was found in a study of radiotherapy plus CTLA-4 blockade in lung cancer. V gave up 2 bases and J gave up 5 bases; unmatched junction bases: 3. This CDR3 has 15 residues. The V gene's germline CDR1 is KGHSH and CDR2 LQKENI. Assay: immunoSEQ multiplex PCR; the TCRdb copy retains only in-frame clones and omits some. The sample shows about 24,000 clones, 60% to 85% of them seen only once. The chain uses TRBV18 and TRBJ2-7; 13 bases are shared with TRBD2. This TCR was sampled from a human donor with non-small cell lung cancer whose response to radiotherapy plus ipilimumab could not be evaluated. Sequencing was performed on peripheral blood, taken from a patient treated with radiotherapy plus ipilimumab. The CDR3 loop is CASSPYTSGRDEQYF. The CDR3 nucleotides are TGTGCCAGCTCACCATACACTAGCGGGAGGGACGAGCAGTACTTC.